The TCR beta chain under discussion was sequenced for a study of blood T cells in healthy people across ages. Study-wide points: Naive T cell percentage and TCR beta diversity correlated strongly.

This clonotype was recorded a few times. Its antigen is not known. Germline V gene lookup returns CDR1 DFQATT and CDR2 SNEGSKA (reference sequence). Trimming removed 4 bases from V and 1 base from J; junction bases left unmatched: 8. The CDR3 sequence is 15 residues long. Next came a second PCR, run for about 6 to 11 cycles, which used a sample-barcoded 5' primer along with a J-beta primer mix. A single record per CDR3 protein comes from TCRdb applying MiXCR to the 5' RACE reads. The sample shows approximately 700,000 distinct CDR3 sequences, around 32% of them seen only once. What was sequenced was blood. This clonotype originated in a woman older than 75 in good health. The rearrangement uses TRBV20-1 and TRBJ1-1, with 8 positions matching TRBD1. The CDR3 reads CSAIPTRGRNTEAFF. Written as DNA, the CDR3 is TGCAGTGCTATACCTACCAGGGGGCGGAACACTGAAGCTTTCTTT.